This T cell receptor (beta chain) was documented in a study of early T cells in non-severe SARS-CoV-2 infection. For the study at large: Chains were not paired, and sequencing was done on bulk RNA from unsorted whole blood.

This CDR3 is 16 amino acids long. V lost 1 base, J lost 4 bases, and 9 bases stayed unmatched. The V gene's germline CDR1 is SGHNT and CDR2 YYREEE (reference sequence). This clonotype was observed many times. Antigen: not known. Tagging with unique molecular identifiers was applied to individual cDNA molecules. A single record per CDR3 protein comes from TCRdb applying MiXCR to the 5' RACE reads. This sample carries roughly 40,000 distinct CDR3 sequences, 10% to 15% of them seen once, and the ten largest clones take around 15%. Study observations and caveats: Matching results from VDJdb favored anti-spike CD8 responses, leaving private and CD4 specificities undetected.

The TCR originated in an adult who was a healthcare worker with PCR-confirmed SARS-CoV-2 infection or an uninfected control (not recorded which). The sequencing input was whole blood. The chain has TRBV5-4 and TRBJ2-3, with 7 bases aligning to TRBD2. This CDR3 is CASSLKRGGTADTQYF. CDR3 coding DNA: TGTGCCAGCAGCTTGAAGCGGGGAGGGACGGCAGATACGCAGTATTTT.